The 32 T cell receptor beta chains presented below share a single source sample, sequenced in a study of T cells after yellow fever vaccination (dated by TCRdb to between 2018 and 2021). Read against the paper, the sample's treatment or condition label means: live attenuated yellow fever vaccine strain. Library prep was done by 5' RACE. Sequencing used an Illumina HiSeq 2500. The public reads were run again by TCRdb, first through fastp at Q25 and then through MiXCR, and only productive beta chains were kept. Each CDR3 protein gets just one entry, which takes the most common genes and DNA from the rows behind it. This sample is represented by some 500,000 distinct CDR3 sequences; about 13% of them were singletons. The ten biggest clones cover around 15% of the sample. The sequencing used PBMCs, collected on the day of the yellow fever booster vaccination. These receptors were taken from a man aged 25-45 years who received the YFV17D yellow fever vaccine.

The genes are TRBV3-1 and TRBJ2-2, with D tentatively TRBD2 (5 bases). Germline loops: CDR1 LGHDT, CDR2 YNNKEL (reference sequence). This CDR3 is 15 amino acids long. With 8 bases removed from V and 2 bases from J, the gap between germline ends came to 15 bases. The CDR3 DNA sequence: TGTGCCAGCGGAGACTACGGAATAAACACCGGGGAGCTGTTTTTT. Translating gives CASGDYGINTGELFF.

This clonotype was picked up many times. This rearrangement joins TRBV7-9 to TRBJ1-5; the D is unclear. Trimming pared 2 bases from V and 1 base from J, leaving 6 bases between. CDR1 and CDR2 (germline): SEHNR, FQNEAQ (reference sequence). The CDR3 spans 14 residues. The CDR3 loop is CASSLSSSNQPQHF. CDR3 DNA sequence: TGTGCCAGCAGCTTATCGTCAAGCAATCAGCCCCAGCATTTT. Combining the CDR3 with reference TRBV7-9 and TRBJ1-5 gives the whole variable domain DTGVSQNPRHKITKRGQNVTFRCDPISEHNRLYWYRQTLGQGPEFLTYFQNEAQLEKSRLLSDRFSAERPKGSFSTLEIQRTEQGDSAMYLCASSLSSSNQPQHFGDGTRLSIL.

This clonotype was observed a few times. A junction boundary mismatches the germline segment, possibly from a read error. CDR3 coding DNA: TGTGCCAGCAGCTTAAGAGGGCGGTCGAACCCTGAAGCTTTCTTT. Translating it yields CASSLRGRSNPEAFF. The chain joins TRBV7-9 to TRBJ1-1; D is unresolved. From germline, CDR1 is SEHNR and CDR2 FQNEAQ (reference sequence). CDR3 length: 15 amino acids.

This clonotype was counted a few times. V gene TRBV3-1 combines with J gene TRBJ1-5, with D possibly being TRBD1 (5 bases). The germline V gene has CDR1 LGHDT and CDR2 YNNKEL (reference sequence). The CDR3 has 16 amino acids. V shed 0 bases and J shed 3 bases, with 12 bases lying between them. The CDR3 spells CASSQDAGNPNQPQHF. The CDR3 coding sequence is TGTGCCAGCAGCCAAGATGCAGGGAACCCCAATCAGCCCCAGCATTTT.

This clonotype turned up a few times. This chain links TRBV30 with TRBJ2-2; no reliable D call. Trimming took off 8 bases at V and 5 bases at J, with 15 bases between the two ends. This CDR3 has 13 residues. Germline V gene data show CDR1 as GTSNPN and CDR2 as SVGIG (reference sequence). CDR3 in amino acids: CALNKGSTGELFF. The CDR3 DNA follows: TGTGCCCTTAACAAAGGTTCGACCGGGGAGCTGTTTTTT.

There are a few counts of this clonotype. The rearrangement links TRBV7-8 to TRBJ2-3; either TRBD1 or TRBD2 may supply D (6 bases each). Trimming left V 1 base short and J 2 bases short, with 13 bases between. Germline V gene sequence: CDR1 SGHVS, CDR2 FQNEAQ. This CDR3 is built from 16 residues. The CDR3 DNA is TGTGCCAGCAGCTTAGGGGTGGGGGGCCTCACAGATACGCAGTATTTT. It specifies CASSLGVGGLTDTQYF.

This clonotype was counted at least ten times. The chain recombines TRBV7-8 with TRBJ2-1; TRBD2 matches 12 bases. The CDR3 sequence is 14 residues long. CDR1 and CDR2 (germline): SGHVS, FQNEAQ. The V gene end was trimmed by 6 bases and the J gene end by 10 bases; junction bases not matched to a gene: 7. The CDR3 nucleotides read TGTGCCAGCAGGAGACTAGCGGGAGCTAGCGAGCAGTTCTTC. Translating it yields CASRRLAGASEQFF.

The V call is TRBV30, the J call TRBJ2-1, with D tentatively TRBD2 (6 bases). The V and J ends lost 8 bases and 1 base respectively, with 18 bases between them. The CDR3 runs to 15 residues. Germline CDR1 reads GTSNPN; CDR2 reads SVGIG (reference sequence). The CDR3 sequence: CAIVVAAKSYNEQFF. The CDR3 bases are TGTGCCATCGTCGTAGCGGCAAAGTCCTACAATGAGCAGTTCTTC.

V gene TRBV7-3 combines with J gene TRBJ2-1, with TRBD2 as a possible D gene (6 bases). The CDR3 covers 15 residues. V was clipped by 3 bases and J by 0 bases, with 9 bases between them. Germline CDR1 reads SGHTA; CDR2 reads FQGTGA. As DNA, the CDR3 is TGTGCCAGCAGCTTCGGTAGCGGCTCCTACAATGAGCAGTTCTTC. As protein: CASSFGSGSYNEQFF.

This clonotype has only a few counts. The V call is TRBV29-1, the J call TRBJ2-3; 7 bases are shared with TRBD2. CDR3 size: 16 residues. CDR1 and CDR2 (germline): SQVTM, ANQGSEA. The V gene end was trimmed by 3 bases and the J gene end by 2 bases; junction bases not matched to a gene: 11. CDR3 region: CSVEWGGDGYTDTQYF. The DNA of the CDR3 is TGCAGCGTTGAGTGGGGAGGGGACGGATACACAGATACGCAGTATTTT.

This clonotype was seen a few times. This chain links TRBV10-3 with TRBJ2-1, with TRBD2 identical over 14 bases. Trimming took 4 bases from V and 8 from J; bases not matched to a gene: 10. Germline assignment: CDR1 ENHRY and CDR2 SYGVKD. The CDR3 consists of 17 residues. CDR3 nucleotides: TGTGCCATCAGTGGGCAGGGACTAGCGGGAGTCGGCGATGAGCAGTTCTTC. This sequence encodes CAISGQGLAGVGDEQFF.

This clonotype was detected ten times or more. The chain uses TRBV9 and TRBJ2-5; 7 bases match TRBD1. V dropped 2 bases and J dropped 3; count of bases not matched to a gene: 1. The V gene's germline CDR1 is SGDLS and CDR2 YYNGEE. The CDR3 consists of 13 residues. CDR3 DNA: TGTGCCAGCAGCGTCGACAGGGAAGAGACCCAGTACTTC. Amino acid sequence: CASSVDREETQYF.

V gene TRBV20-1 combines with J gene TRBJ2-7, with TRBD2 identical over 7 bases. The CDR3 covers 12 residues. Looked up from germline, CDR1 is DFQATT and CDR2 is SNEGSKA (reference sequence). The J segment lost 6 bases and the V segment lost 6 bases, leaving 8 bases of the junction unmatched. In DNA form, the CDR3 reads TGCAGTGCGGTCTGGGGGGGAGGCGAGCAGTACTTC. Protein sequence: CSAVWGGGEQYF.

This clonotype has a handful of counts. V usage is TRBV3-1 and J usage is TRBJ1-5, with no clear D. From germline, CDR1 is LGHDT and CDR2 YNNKEL (reference sequence). This CDR3 region has 15 residues. V was pared by 0 bases and J by 5 bases, with 11 bases between. As DNA, the CDR3 is TGTGCCAGCAGCCAAGATATTCGGAACTATCAGCCCCAGCATTTT. Translated, it gives CASSQDIRNYQPQHF.

This clonotype was counted a few times. The chain couples TRBV10-2 to TRBJ2-7; perhaps TRBD1 as D (6 bases). Germline CDR1 and CDR2: WSHSY and SAAADI. The V gene lost 4 bases and the J gene lost 4 bases, with 14 bases spanning the gap. This CDR3 is 14 amino acids long. As DNA, the CDR3 is TGCGCCAGCAGTGGATCCGGGACACAGTACGAGCAGTACTTC. Protein: CASSGSGTQYEQYF.

This clonotype was seen repeatedly, ten times or more. This chain joins TRBV7-9 and TRBJ2-7; no firm D call. The ends were cut back, 0 bases at V and 3 bases at J, with 6 bases in the middle. This CDR3 region has 13 residues. Germline CDR1 and CDR2: SEHNR and FQNEAQ (reference sequence). This chain's CDR3 is CASSLAGNYEQYF. The CDR3 DNA reads as TGTGCCAGCAGCTTAGCGGGCAACTACGAGCAGTACTTC.

This chain uses TRBV7-2 with TRBJ2-7; the D gene could be TRBD1 or TRBD2 (6 bases each). V dropped 2 bases and J dropped 3 bases, with 14 bases sitting between them. CDR3 size: 15 residues. Germline loops: CDR1 SGHTA, CDR2 FQGNSA. CDR3 protein: CASSLLPRGDYEQYF. CDR3 DNA: TGTGCCAGCAGCTTACTACCAAGGGGGGACTACGAGCAGTACTTC.

The V call is TRBV7-2, the J call TRBJ2-2; 9 positions match TRBD2. CDR1 SGHTA and CDR2 FQGNSA come from the germline V gene. J gave up 5 bases and V 5 bases, and 6 bases lay outside the gene matches. This CDR3 contains 15 residues. The CDR3 loop is CASSPGLATTGELFF. CDR3 nucleotides: TGTGCCAGCAGCCCCGGACTAGCGACGACCGGGGAGCTGTTTTTT. The variable domain in full, completed from reference TRBV7-2 and TRBJ2-2, reads GAGVSQSPSNKVTEKGKDVELRCDPISGHTALYWYRQSLGQGLEFLIYFQGNSAPDKSGLPSDRFSAERTGGSVSTLTIQRTQQEDSAVYLCASSPGLATTGELFFGEGSRLTVL.

The chain couples TRBV7-2 to TRBJ2-3; D is uncertain. CDR1 SGHTA and CDR2 FQGNSA come from the germline V gene. The V end lost 2 bases, the J end lost 11 bases, and 17 bases lay between the germline ends. This CDR3 contains 14 residues. CDR3 in DNA: TGTGCCAGCAGCTTACCGGGTTTGGGCCAATGGCAGTATTTT. Its protein product is CASSLPGLGQWQYF. Complete variable domain (other parts from reference TRBV7-2 and TRBJ2-3): GAGVSQSPSNKVTEKGKDVELRCDPISGHTALYWYRQSLGQGLEFLIYFQGNSAPDKSGLPSDRFSAERTGGSVSTLTIQRTQQEDSAVYLCASSLPGLGQWQYFGPGTRLTVL.

This clonotype was detected a few times. The chain carries TRBV5-1 and TRBJ1-5; no clear D. Trimming shortened V by 0 bases and J by 7 bases, and 8 bases separated the two germline ends. Germline loops: CDR1 SGHRS, CDR2 YFSETQ. The CDR3 spans 13 residues. The CDR3 region has the DNA TGCGCCAGCAGCTTGGCTGGGGAACAGCCCCAGCATTTT. Amino acid sequence: CASSLAGEQPQHF. The whole variable domain, remainder taken from reference TRBV5-1 and TRBJ1-5, is KAGVTQTPRYLIKTRGQQVTLSCSPISGHRSVSWYQQTPGQGLQFLFEYFSETQRNKGNFPGRFSGRQFSNSRSEMNVSTLELGDSALYLCASSLAGEQPQHFGDGTRLSIL.

The chain has TRBV20-1 and TRBJ2-3, with 7 nucleotides matching TRBD2. The trim removed 5 bases at V and 0 bases at J, leaving 8 bases unmatched. The CDR3 loop spans 15 amino acids. Germline lookup yields CDR1 DFQATT and CDR2 SNEGSKA (reference sequence). As DNA, the CDR3 is TGCAGTGCTCAGAGCGGGGTAGCTAGCACAGATACGCAGTATTTT. This gives the protein CSAQSGVASTDTQYF.

The chain combines TRBV7-2 with TRBJ2-1; 9 nucleotides agree with TRBD2. This CDR3 is built from 15 residues. V shed 8 bases and J 0 bases; nucleotides not matched to a gene: 5. Germline loops: CDR1 SGHTA, CDR2 FQGNSA. CDR3 sequence (DNA): TGTGCCAGCGAGCTTAGCGGGGGCTCCTACAATGAGCAGTTCTTC. Its protein is CASELSGGSYNEQFF.

This clonotype showed up many times. V and J are TRBV24-1 and TRBJ2-1; D gene unclear. There are 14 residues in the CDR3. The V and J ends lost 3 bases and 6 bases respectively, with 11 bases between them. Germline V gene data show CDR1 as KGHDR and CDR2 as SFDVKD. CDR3 protein: CATSDPSRSNEQFF. For the CDR3, the DNA is TGTGCCACCAGTGATCCCTCCCGGAGCAATGAGCAGTTCTTC.

The chain carries TRBV25-1 and TRBJ2-3; TRBD2 matches at 8 bases. The CDR3 is made up of 14 amino acids. J gave up 0 bases and V 7 bases, and 3 bases lay outside the gene matches. CDR1 and CDR2 from the germline V gene are MGHDK and SYGVNS. The CDR3 here is CASKLAASTDTQYF. The CDR3 bases are TGTGCCAGCAAACTAGCGGCTAGCACAGATACGCAGTATTTT.

As DNA, the CDR3 is TGTGCCAGCAGGGCCGACAGGAGGGGGGGAGAGACCCAGTACTTC. Protein sequence: CASRADRRGGETQYF. This chain connects TRBV7-2 to TRBJ2-5, with D maybe TRBD2 (7 bases). Trimming removed 6 bases from V and 4 bases from J, with 18 bases in between. The germline V gene has CDR1 SGHTA and CDR2 FQGNSA. The CDR3 has 15 residues.

V and J are TRBV4-3 and TRBJ2-3, with 12 bases aligning to TRBD2. The V segment lost 3 bases and the J segment 5 bases; nucleotides outside the gene matches: 3. CDR3 size: 15 residues. CDR1 and CDR2 (germline): LGHNA, YSLEER. Here the CDR3 DNA reads TGCGCCAGCAGCCAGACTAGCGGGAGTGTAGATACGCAGTATTTT. It translates to CASSQTSGSVDTQYF.

The chain employs TRBV7-2 and TRBJ2-7; TRBD2 might be the D (5 bases). Trimming stripped 1 base from V and 2 bases from J, with 12 bases between. This CDR3 has 15 residues. Germline V gene lookup returns CDR1 SGHTA and CDR2 FQGNSA. CDR3 nucleotide sequence: TGTGCCAGCAGCTTAGGTGGCGGGTTACCCTACGAGCAGTACTTC. Amino acids: CASSLGGGLPYEQYF.

This clonotype was detected many times. The CDR3 coding sequence is TGTGCCAGCAGCTCCGGACTAGCGGACCTAATCAGGCGTGAGCAGTTCTTC. Protein: CASSSGLADLIRREQFF. The chain recombines TRBV7-2 with TRBJ2-1, with 10 bases fitting TRBD2. The CDR3 consists of 17 residues. J lost 9 bases, V lost 4 bases, and 15 bases had no gene match. CDR1 and CDR2 from the germline V gene are SGHTA and FQGNSA.

This chain links TRBV24-1 with TRBJ2-3; possibly TRBD1 for D (5 bases). In germline, CDR1 is KGHDR, CDR2 SFDVKD. The ends were cut back, 4 bases at V and 0 bases at J, with 22 bases in the middle. This CDR3 is built from 19 residues. The CDR3 protein is CATSDIIPPTDPSTDTQYF. In DNA form, the CDR3 reads TGTGCCACCAGTGACATAATCCCCCCGACAGACCCTAGCACAGATACGCAGTATTTT.

The chain combines TRBV7-8 with TRBJ2-1; D may be TRBD2 (5 bases). The length of the CDR3 is 13 residues. Trimming shortened V by 0 bases and J by 10 bases, and 10 bases separated the two germline ends. The germline CDR1 and CDR2 sequences are SGHVS and FQNEAQ. The CDR3 spells CASSLATMREQFF. CDR3 in DNA: TGTGCCAGCAGCTTAGCGACTATGCGGGAGCAGTTCTTC.

The chain carries TRBV5-1 and TRBJ2-1, with 12 bases that match TRBD2. This CDR3 has 18 residues. Per the germline V gene, CDR1 is SGHRS and CDR2 is YFSETQ. The trim removed 4 bases at V and 6 bases at J, leaving 14 bases unmatched. The CDR3 region has the DNA TGCGCCAGCAGCGGGGGTTATGGCACTAGCGGGAGGCTCAATGAGCAGTTCTTC. Amino acid sequence: CASSGGYGTSGRLNEQFF.

The chain recombines TRBV6-2 or TRBV6-3 with TRBJ2-1; 8 nucleotides agree with TRBD2. In germline, CDR1 is MNHEY, CDR2 SVGEGT. V dropped 7 bases and J dropped 5; count of bases not matched to a gene: 10. The CDR3 length is 15 residues. CDR3 coding DNA: TGTGCCAGCACCTCAGCGGGAGTTATCCACAATGAGCAGTTCTTC. Residues: CASTSAGVIHNEQFF.